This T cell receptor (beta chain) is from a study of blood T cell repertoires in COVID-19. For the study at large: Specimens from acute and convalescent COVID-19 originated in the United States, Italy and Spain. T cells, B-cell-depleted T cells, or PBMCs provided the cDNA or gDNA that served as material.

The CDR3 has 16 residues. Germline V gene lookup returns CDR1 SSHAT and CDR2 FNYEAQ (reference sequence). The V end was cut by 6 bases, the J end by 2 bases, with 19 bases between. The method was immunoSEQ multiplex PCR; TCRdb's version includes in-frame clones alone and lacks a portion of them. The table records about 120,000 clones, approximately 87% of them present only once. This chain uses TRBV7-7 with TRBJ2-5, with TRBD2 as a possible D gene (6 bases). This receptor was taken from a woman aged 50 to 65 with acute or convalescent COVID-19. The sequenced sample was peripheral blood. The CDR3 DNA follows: TGTGCCAGCAGTAAAGGCGTAGCGGTCCCGCAAGAGACCCAGTACTTC. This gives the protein CASSKGVAVPQETQYF.